This T cell receptor (beta chain) was sequenced during a study of T cell responses to AZD1222 COVID-19 vaccine. Here immunoSEQ multiplex PCR was the method, and the copy in TCRdb shows in-frame clones only, minus some. Seen here are 140,000 to 150,000 clones, 92% observed once, and the top ten hold 2.5% to 4%. This CDR3 comprises 15 residues. Per the germline V gene, CDR1 is SGDLS and CDR2 is YYNGEE. V was cut by 4 bases and J by 4 bases, with 12 bases left in between. A remark on this clone: Its antigen is as yet unknown.

General study results and limits: Vaccine-associated CD4 TCRs spanned spike, dominant at 160-218 and 743-854. Females outnumbered males among donors, who were mostly white British; clonal diversity was possibly underestimated. At study baseline, merely more than 5 AZD1222 recipients were seropositive. A rise in Spike-specific TCR breadth and depth followed two AZD1222 doses.

The rearrangement uses TRBV9 and TRBJ1-6; D ambiguous. The receptor was isolated from an adult who received the AZD1222 COVID-19 vaccine. The sample here was peripheral blood, taken 28 days after the second AZD1222 dose. This CDR3 is CASSSGREYNSPLHF. CDR3 DNA: TGTGCCAGCAGCTCGGGGAGGGAATATAATTCACCCCTCCACTTT.